Listed here are 23 T cell receptor beta chains from one sample, sequenced in a study of identifying expanded T cells in peripheral blood. Using immunoSEQ multiplex PCR, the repertoire was profiled, and TCRdb retains in-frame clones only, with some absent. The table shows 70,000 to 100,000 clones, with 88% occurring only once. Sequencing was done on a sample of blood. Receptor source: a person aged 18 to 69 in good health.

The chain carries TRBV4-3 and TRBJ1-4, with D possibly matching TRBD1 (6 bases). Germline CDR1 LGHNA, CDR2 YSLEER. CDR3 length: 16 residues. The V end was cut by 3 bases, the J end by 8 bases, with 19 bases between. The CDR3 coding sequence is TGCGCCAGCAGCCAGGATACAGGGACGGGTGGGGAAAAACTGTTTTTT. The encoded protein is CASSQDTGTGGEKLFF.

The rearrangement joins TRBV6-4 to TRBJ1-2; D possibly corresponds to TRBD1 (6 bases). Trimming removed 0 bases at V and 2 bases at J, with 10 bases between. The CDR3 is 15 residues long. Per germline, CDR1 MRHNA and CDR2 SNTAGT. CDR3 protein: CASSDSSRGNYGYTF. CDR3 nucleotide sequence: TGTGCCAGCAGTGACTCGAGCAGGGGAAACTATGGCTACACCTTC.

The chain combines TRBV30 with TRBJ2-3, with 7 bases aligning to TRBD2. V gave up 2 bases and J gave up 3 bases; unmatched junction bases: 5. The germline V gene encodes CDR1 GTSNPN and CDR2 SVGIG (reference sequence). CDR3 length: 14 amino acids. CDR3 sequence: CAWSRASGTDTQYF. The CDR3 DNA reads TGTGCCTGGAGTCGGGCTAGCGGAACAGATACGCAGTATTTT.

J is TRBJ1-5 and V is TRBV7-2; D gene ambiguous. The V end was cut by 0 bases, the J end by 8 bases, with 8 bases between. This CDR3 spans 13 amino acids. CDR1 and CDR2 from the germline V gene are SGHTA and FQGNSA. The CDR3 protein is CASSLAGGEPQHF. Written as DNA, the CDR3 is TGTGCCAGCAGCTTAGCCGGCGGAGAGCCCCAGCATTTT.

By sample share, this clone is medium-sized. The chain carries TRBV2 and TRBJ2-7, with TRBD2 matching over 7 bases. The ends lost 5 bases at V and 2 bases at J; junction bases unmatched: 0. In germline, CDR1 is SNHLY, CDR2 FYNNEI. The CDR3 length is 12 residues. DNA of the CDR3: TGTGCCAGCAGTACTAGCGCCTACGAGCAGTACTTC. Translated: CASSTSAYEQYF.

This chain links TRBV10-2 with TRBJ2-7, with D possibly TRBD1 on 5 matching bases. V was pared by 8 bases and J by 3 bases, with 14 bases between. This CDR3 is 13 amino acids long. CDR1 is WSHSY, CDR2 SAAADI, per germline. CDR3: CASARTLDYEQYF. The DNA for the CDR3 is TGCGCCAGCGCTAGGACACTGGACTACGAGCAGTACTTC.

This chain links TRBV2 with TRBJ1-1, with 7 bases lining up with TRBD1. This CDR3 region has 14 residues. The V and J ends lost 6 bases and 4 bases, in that order; junction bases with no gene match: 8. Germline V lookup: CDR1 SNHLY, CDR2 FYNNEI. The CDR3 nucleotides are TGTGCCAGCAGGAGCAGGGGGGTGGGCACTGAAGCTTTCTTT. This translates into CASRSRGVGTEAFF.

In this sample, this clone turned up once. This chain joins TRBV5-4 and TRBJ2-5, with no clear D. Trimming took 0 bases from V and 1 from J, leaving 16 bases between them. This CDR3 comprises 17 residues. In germline, CDR1 is SGHNT, CDR2 YYREEE (reference sequence). Here the CDR3 DNA reads TGTGCCAGCAGCTTGGTGGTGGGCGGCCATTTCCAAGAGACCCAGTACTTC. It translates to CASSLVVGGHFQETQYF. Using reference TRBV5-4 and TRBJ2-5 for the parts outside the CDR3, the full variable domain is ETGVTQSPTHLIKTRGQQVTLRCSSQSGHNTVSWYQQALGQGPQFIFQYYREEENGRGNFPPRFSGLQFPNYSSELNVNALELDDSALYLCASSLVVGGHFQETQYFGPGTRLLVL.

This rearrangement joins TRBV28 to TRBJ2-7, with 8 bases fitting TRBD1. The CDR3 has 15 residues. Per germline, CDR1 MDHEN and CDR2 SYDVKM. The J segment lost 1 base and the V segment lost 5 bases, leaving 7 bases of the junction unmatched. The CDR3 sequence is CASSPPDRASYEQYF. The CDR3 DNA reads TGTGCCAGCAGTCCGCCGGACAGGGCTTCCTACGAGCAGTACTTC.

The CDR3 sequence is CASSLTGRSLASYNSPLHF. CDR3 DNA sequence: TGTGCCAGCAGCTTAACAGGTCGAAGTCTTGCCTCCTATAATTCACCCCTCCACTTT. The chain links TRBV7-2 to TRBJ1-6; the D gene is possibly TRBD1 (5 bases). The CDR3 is 19 amino acids. V was pared by 2 bases and J by 0 bases, with 17 bases between. Germline V gene sequence: CDR1 SGHTA, CDR2 FQGNSA.

The genes are TRBV9 and TRBJ1-4; a weak D match, TRBD1 (5 bases). Trimming took 5 bases from V and 8 from J, leaving 16 bases between them. Germline V lookup: CDR1 SGDLS, CDR2 YYNGEE. CDR3 length: 14 amino acids. The CDR3 reads CASSQAGPREKLFF. The CDR3 bases are TGTGCCAGCAGTCAAGCGGGACCCCGGGAAAAACTGTTTTTT.

The rearrangement links TRBV5-4 to TRBJ1-2, with D uncertain. V was cut by 0 bases and J by 4 bases, with 10 bases left in between. CDR3 length: 14 residues. Germline V gene data show CDR1 as SGHNT and CDR2 as YYREEE (reference sequence). DNA for the CDR3: TGTGCCAGCAGCTTGGACTGGGTAGCCTATGGCTACACCTTC. Its translation: CASSLDWVAYGYTF.

This clone was detected once. This chain joins TRBV5-4 and TRBJ1-2; D might be TRBD1 (5 bases). The germline CDR1 and CDR2 sequences are SGHNT and YYREEE (reference sequence). The V and J ends lost 0 bases and 7 bases respectively, with 16 bases between them. The CDR3 length is 15 residues. The CDR3 loop is CASSLVAGRPSGYTF. CDR3 DNA: TGTGCCAGCAGCTTGGTGGCAGGGAGGCCAAGTGGCTACACCTTC.

The chain combines TRBV4-3 with TRBJ2-7; D is perhaps TRBD1 or TRBD2 (5 bases each). Per the germline V gene, CDR1 is LGHNA and CDR2 is YSLEER. With 0 bases removed from V and 3 bases from J, the gap between germline ends came to 18 bases. The CDR3 totals 17 residues. The DNA for the CDR3 is TGCGCCAGCAGCCAAGAAGGGGAGCGCCGGCGCCTCTACGAGCAGTACTTC. It translates to CASSQEGERRRLYEQYF.

About this clone: One end of the junction is discordant with germline, which a read error may explain. The chain uses TRBV7-2 and TRBJ2-2, with 12 bases that match TRBD2. The CDR3 length is 18 residues. Per the germline V gene, CDR1 is SGHTA and CDR2 is FQGNSA. The CDR3 region has the DNA TGTGCCAGCAGCTTACGAGTTCTAGCGGGAGGGAACCCCGGGGAGCTGTTTTTT. Translated, it gives CASSLRVLAGGNPGELFF.

The gene calls are TRBV19 and TRBJ1-1, with unresolved D. Germline CDR1 is LNHDA and CDR2 is SQIVND (reference sequence). The CDR3 contains 12 residues. V lost 7 bases and J 9 bases, leaving 15 bases between the germline ends. This chain's CDR3 is CASNSHRGQAFF. The DNA of the CDR3 is TGTGCCAGTAATTCCCACCGAGGCCAAGCTTTCTTT.

CDR3 residues: CTSSQALFHHYNEQFF. The CDR3 DNA follows: TGCACCAGCAGCCAAGCCCTCTTCCATCATTACAATGAGCAGTTCTTC. The chain employs TRBV1 and TRBJ2-1. TRBV1 is recorded as a pseudogene. The CDR3 length is 16 residues.

The chain is built from TRBV7-8 and TRBJ2-5; 8 nucleotides match TRBD2. The closer fit of TRBJ2-7 to the DNA end suggests the J call may be wrong. CDR1 is SGHVS and CDR2 is FQNEAQ in the germline V gene. CDR3 length equals 14 residues. For the CDR3, the DNA is TGTGCCAGCAGCGTACTGGCGGGGGGTTACGAGCAGTACTTC. Its translation: CASSVLAGGYEQYF.

This chain joins TRBV27 and TRBJ2-3; perhaps TRBD1 as D (5 bases). The germline CDR1 and CDR2 sequences are MNHEY and SMNVEV (reference sequence). The V end was cut by 5 bases, the J end by 0 bases, with 12 bases between. CDR3 length equals 15 residues. Here the CDR3 reads CASSRTPPSTDTQYF. The CDR3 DNA is TGTGCCAGCAGTCGGACACCACCTAGCACAGATACGCAGTATTTT.

Here the CDR3 reads CAIRTGTNTEAFF. DNA for the CDR3: TGTGCCATCAGAACAGGGACGAACACTGAAGCTTTCTTT. The chain recombines TRBV10-3 with TRBJ1-1; a possible D gene is TRBD1 (6 bases). V dropped 6 bases and J dropped 1 base, with 9 bases sitting between them. This CDR3 region has 13 residues. The germline V gene encodes CDR1 ENHRY and CDR2 SYGVKD.

CDR3 DNA sequence: TGTGCCAGCAGCGGCGCGCAAGCCGCGAACACTGAAGCTTTCTTT. Translation: CASSGAQAANTEAFF. The chain links TRBV5-4 to TRBJ1-1; D not certain. Germline assignment: CDR1 SGHNT and CDR2 YYREEE (reference sequence). Trimming pared 4 bases from V and 1 base from J, leaving 14 bases between. The CDR3 is 15 residues long.

In this sample, this clone turned up once. This sequence joins TRBV7-2 and TRBJ2-7; the D is unclear. V was pared by 0 bases and J by 5 bases, with 11 bases between. The CDR3 is 14 residues long. Germline V CDR1 and CDR2: SGHTA, FQGNSA. CDR3 protein: CASSLAPGFHEQYF. In nucleotides, the CDR3 is TGTGCCAGCAGCTTAGCGCCGGGTTTCCACGAGCAGTACTTC.

The gene calls are TRBV7-3 and TRBJ2-3; TRBD2 aligns across 11 bases. V was pared by 6 bases and J by 3 bases, with 8 bases of the junction left unmatched. Germline V gives CDR1 SGHTA, CDR2 FQGTGA. The CDR3 length is 16 residues. The CDR3 region is CASSLAASGRTDTQYF. As DNA, the CDR3 is TGTGCCAGCAGTCTGGCGGCTAGCGGGAGGACAGATACGCAGTATTTT. Based on the CDR3 plus reference TRBV7-3 and TRBJ2-3, the full variable domain is GAGVSQTPSNKVTEKGKYVELRCDPISGHTALYWYRQSLGQGPEFLIYFQGTGAADDSGLPNDRFFAVRPEGSVSTLKIQRTERGDSAVYLCASSLAASGRTDTQYFGPGTRLTVL.